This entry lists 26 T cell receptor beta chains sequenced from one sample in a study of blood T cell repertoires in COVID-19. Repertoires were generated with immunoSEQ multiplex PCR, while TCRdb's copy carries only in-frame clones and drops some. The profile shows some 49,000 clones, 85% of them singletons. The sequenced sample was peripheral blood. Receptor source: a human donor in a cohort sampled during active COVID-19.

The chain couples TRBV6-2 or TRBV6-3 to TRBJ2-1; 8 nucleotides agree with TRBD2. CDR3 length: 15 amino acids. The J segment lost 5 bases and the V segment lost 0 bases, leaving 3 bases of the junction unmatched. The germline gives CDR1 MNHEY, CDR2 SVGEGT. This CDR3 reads CASSYSGTRDNEQFF. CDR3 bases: TGTGCCAGCAGTTACTCGGGGACTAGGGACAATGAGCAGTTCTTC.

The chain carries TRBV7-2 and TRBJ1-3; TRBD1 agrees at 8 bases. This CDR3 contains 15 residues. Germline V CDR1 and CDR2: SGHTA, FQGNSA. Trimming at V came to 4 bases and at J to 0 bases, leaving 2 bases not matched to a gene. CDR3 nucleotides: TGTGCCAGCAGCTCCGGGACAGGCTCTGGAAACACCATATATTTT. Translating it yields CASSSGTGSGNTIYF.

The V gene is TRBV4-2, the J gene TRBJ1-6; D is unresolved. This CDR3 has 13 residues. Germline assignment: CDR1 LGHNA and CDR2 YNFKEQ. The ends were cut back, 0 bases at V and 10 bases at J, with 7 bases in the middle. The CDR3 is CASSQDPRSPLHF. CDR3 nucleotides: TGTGCCAGCAGCCAAGATCCTAGATCACCCCTCCACTTT.

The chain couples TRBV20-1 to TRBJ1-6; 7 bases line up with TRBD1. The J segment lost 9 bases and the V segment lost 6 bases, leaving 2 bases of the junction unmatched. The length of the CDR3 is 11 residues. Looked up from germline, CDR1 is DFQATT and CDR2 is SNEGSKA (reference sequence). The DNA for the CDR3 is TGCAGTGCCCAGGGGGGTTCACCCCTCCACTTT. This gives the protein CSAQGGSPLHF.

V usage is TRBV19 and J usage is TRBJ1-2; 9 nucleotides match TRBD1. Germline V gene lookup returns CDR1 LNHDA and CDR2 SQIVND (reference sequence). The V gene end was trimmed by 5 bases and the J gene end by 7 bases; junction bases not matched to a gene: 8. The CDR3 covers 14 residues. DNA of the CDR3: TGTGCCAGTAGTGTTCACGGGACAGGGATTGGCTACACCTTC. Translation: CASSVHGTGIGYTF.

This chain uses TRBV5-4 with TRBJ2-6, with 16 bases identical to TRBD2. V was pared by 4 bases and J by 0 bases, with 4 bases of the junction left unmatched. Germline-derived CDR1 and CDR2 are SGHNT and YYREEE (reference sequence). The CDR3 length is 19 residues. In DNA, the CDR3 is TGTGCCAGCAGCAAGGGACTAGCGGGAGGGGTCTCTGGGGCCAACGTCCTGACTTTC. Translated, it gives CASSKGLAGGVSGANVLTF. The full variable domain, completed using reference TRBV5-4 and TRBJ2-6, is ETGVTQSPTHLIKTRGQQVTLRCSSQSGHNTVSWYQQALGQGPQFIFQYYREEENGRGNFPPRFSGLQFPNYSSELNVNALELDDSALYLCASSKGLAGGVSGANVLTFGAGSRLTVL.

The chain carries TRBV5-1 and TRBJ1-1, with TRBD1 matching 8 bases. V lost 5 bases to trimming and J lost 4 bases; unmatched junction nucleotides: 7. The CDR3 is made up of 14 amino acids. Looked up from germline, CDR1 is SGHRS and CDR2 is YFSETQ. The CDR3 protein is CASRSTGASTEAFF. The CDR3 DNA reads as TGCGCCAGCAGATCGACAGGGGCGAGCACTGAAGCTTTCTTT.

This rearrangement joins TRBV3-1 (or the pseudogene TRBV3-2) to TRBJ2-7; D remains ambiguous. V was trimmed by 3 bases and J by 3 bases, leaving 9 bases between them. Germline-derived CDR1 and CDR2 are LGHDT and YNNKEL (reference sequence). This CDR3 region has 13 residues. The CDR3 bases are TGTGCCAGCAGCCACCTCGACTTCTACGAGCAGTACTTC. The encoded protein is CASSHLDFYEQYF.

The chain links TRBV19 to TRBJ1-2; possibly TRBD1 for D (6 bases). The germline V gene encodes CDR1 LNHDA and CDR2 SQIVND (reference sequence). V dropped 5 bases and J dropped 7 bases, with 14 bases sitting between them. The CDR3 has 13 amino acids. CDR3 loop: CASSLGGARGYTF. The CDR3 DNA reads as TGTGCCAGTAGTCTCGGGGGGGCTCGTGGCTACACCTTC.

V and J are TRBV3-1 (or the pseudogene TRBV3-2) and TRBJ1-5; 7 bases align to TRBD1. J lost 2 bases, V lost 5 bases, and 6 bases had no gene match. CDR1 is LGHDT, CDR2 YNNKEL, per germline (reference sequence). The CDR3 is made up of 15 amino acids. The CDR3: CASSNTGAGNQPQHF. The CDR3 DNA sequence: TGTGCCAGCAGCAATACAGGGGCGGGCAATCAGCCCCAGCATTTT.

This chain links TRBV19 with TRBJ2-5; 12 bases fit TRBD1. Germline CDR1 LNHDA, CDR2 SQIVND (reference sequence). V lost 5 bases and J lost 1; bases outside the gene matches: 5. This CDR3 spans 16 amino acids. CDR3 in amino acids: CASSERDRGLQETQYF. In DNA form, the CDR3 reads TGTGCCAGTAGTGAGCGGGACAGGGGGCTCCAAGAGACCCAGTACTTC.

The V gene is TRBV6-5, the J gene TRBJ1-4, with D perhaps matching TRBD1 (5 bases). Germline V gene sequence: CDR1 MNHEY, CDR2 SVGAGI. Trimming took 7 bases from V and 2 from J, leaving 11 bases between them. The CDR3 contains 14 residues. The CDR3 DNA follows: TGTGCCAGCACCACGGGGGGGACTAATGAAAAACTGTTTTTT. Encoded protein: CASTTGGTNEKLFF.

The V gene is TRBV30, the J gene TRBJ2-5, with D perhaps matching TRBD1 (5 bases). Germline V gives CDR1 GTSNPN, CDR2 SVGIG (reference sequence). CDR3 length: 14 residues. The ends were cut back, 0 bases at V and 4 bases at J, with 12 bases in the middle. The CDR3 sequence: CAWSVKPGIETQYF. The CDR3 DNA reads TGTGCCTGGAGTGTAAAACCAGGGATAGAGACCCAGTACTTC.

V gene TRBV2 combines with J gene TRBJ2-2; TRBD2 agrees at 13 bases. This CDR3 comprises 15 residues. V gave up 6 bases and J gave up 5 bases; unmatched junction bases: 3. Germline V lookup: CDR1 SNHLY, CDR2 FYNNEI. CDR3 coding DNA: TGTGCCAGCAGGGGGGGACTAGCGGGGACCGGGGAGCTGTTTTTT. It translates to CASRGGLAGTGELFF.

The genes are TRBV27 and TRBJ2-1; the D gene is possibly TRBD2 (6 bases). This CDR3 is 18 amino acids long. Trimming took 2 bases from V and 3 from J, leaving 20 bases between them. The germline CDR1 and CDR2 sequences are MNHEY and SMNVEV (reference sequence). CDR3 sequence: CASSLRGGAGPFYNEQFF. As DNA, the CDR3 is TGTGCCAGCAGTTTACGAGGAGGGGCGGGTCCGTTCTACAATGAGCAGTTCTTC.

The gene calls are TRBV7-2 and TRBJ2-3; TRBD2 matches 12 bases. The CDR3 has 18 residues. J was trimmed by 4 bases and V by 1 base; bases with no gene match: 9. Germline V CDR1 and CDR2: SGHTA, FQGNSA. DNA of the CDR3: TGTGCCAGCAGCTTAGACCCATCTAGCGGGAGGGTTCCAGATACGCAGTATTTT. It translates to CASSLDPSSGRVPDTQYF.

CDR3 sequence: CASSLSRGTNYGYTF. The CDR3 coding sequence is TGTGCCAGCAGCCTTTCGAGGGGGACTAACTATGGCTACACCTTC. The J gene is TRBJ1-2, the V gene TRBV6-5; D possibly corresponds to TRBD1 (6 bases). This CDR3 is built from 15 residues. The ends were cut back, 6 bases at V and 0 bases at J, with 14 bases in the middle. Per the germline V gene, CDR1 is MNHEY and CDR2 is SVGAGI.

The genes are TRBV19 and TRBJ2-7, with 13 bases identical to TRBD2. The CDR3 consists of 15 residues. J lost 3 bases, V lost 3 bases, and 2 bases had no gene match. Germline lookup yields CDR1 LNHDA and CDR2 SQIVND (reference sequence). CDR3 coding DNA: TGTGCCAGTAGTATCGGGACTAGCGGGAACTACGAGCAGTACTTC. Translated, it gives CASSIGTSGNYEQYF.

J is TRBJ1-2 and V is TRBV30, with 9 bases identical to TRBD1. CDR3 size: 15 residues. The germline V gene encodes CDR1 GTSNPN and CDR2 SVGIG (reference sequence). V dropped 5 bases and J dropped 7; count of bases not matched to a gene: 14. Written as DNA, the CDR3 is TGTGCCTGGTTGTACCCGGGACAGGGACGATTTGGCTACACCTTC. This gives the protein CAWLYPGQGRFGYTF.

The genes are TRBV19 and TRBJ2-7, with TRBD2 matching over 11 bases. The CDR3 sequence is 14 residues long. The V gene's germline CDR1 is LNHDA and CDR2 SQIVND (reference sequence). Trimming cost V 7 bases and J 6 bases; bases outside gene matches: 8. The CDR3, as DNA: TGTGCCAGTAAGGTAGCGGGAGGGCCGGGCGAGCAGTACTTC. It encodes CASKVAGGPGEQYF.

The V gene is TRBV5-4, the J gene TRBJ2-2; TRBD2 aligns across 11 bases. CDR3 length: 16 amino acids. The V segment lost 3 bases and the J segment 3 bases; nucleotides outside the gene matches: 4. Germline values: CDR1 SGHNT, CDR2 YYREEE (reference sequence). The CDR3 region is CASSSLAGGDTGELFF. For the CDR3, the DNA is TGTGCCAGCAGCTCCCTAGCGGGAGGCGACACCGGGGAGCTGTTTTTT.

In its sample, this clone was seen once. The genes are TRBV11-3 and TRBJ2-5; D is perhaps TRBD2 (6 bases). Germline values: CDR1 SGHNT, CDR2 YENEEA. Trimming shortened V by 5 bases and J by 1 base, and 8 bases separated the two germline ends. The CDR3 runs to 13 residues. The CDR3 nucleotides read TGTGCCAGCAGCCCCGGGGGCCAAGAGACCCAGTACTTC. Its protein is CASSPGGQETQYF.

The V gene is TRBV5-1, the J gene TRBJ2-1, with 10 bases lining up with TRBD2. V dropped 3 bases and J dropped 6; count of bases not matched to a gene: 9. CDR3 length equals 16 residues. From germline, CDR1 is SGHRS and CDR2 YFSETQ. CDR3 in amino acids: CASSSPGLAGANEQFF. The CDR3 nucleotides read TGCGCCAGCAGCTCCCCCGGGCTAGCGGGAGCCAATGAGCAGTTCTTC.

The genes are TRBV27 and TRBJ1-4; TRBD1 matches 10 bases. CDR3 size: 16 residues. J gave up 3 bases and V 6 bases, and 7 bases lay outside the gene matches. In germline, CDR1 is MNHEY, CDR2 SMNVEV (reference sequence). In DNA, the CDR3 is TGTGCCAGCAGCCAGGGACAGGGGCAGGCTAATGAAAAACTGTTTTTT. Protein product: CASSQGQGQANEKLFF.

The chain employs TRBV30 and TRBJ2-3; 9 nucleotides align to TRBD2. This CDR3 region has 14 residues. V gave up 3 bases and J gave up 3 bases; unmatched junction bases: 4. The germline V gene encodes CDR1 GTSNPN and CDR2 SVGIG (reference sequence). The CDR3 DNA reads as TGTGCCTGGAGCCTAGCGGGAATAACAGATACGCAGTATTTT. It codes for CAWSLAGITDTQYF. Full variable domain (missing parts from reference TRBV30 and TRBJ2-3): SQTIHQWPATLVQPVGSPLSLECTVEGTSNPNLYWYRQAAGRGLQLLFYSVGIGQISSEVPQNLSASRPQDRQFILSSKKLLLSDSGFYLCAWSLAGITDTQYFGPGTRLTVL.

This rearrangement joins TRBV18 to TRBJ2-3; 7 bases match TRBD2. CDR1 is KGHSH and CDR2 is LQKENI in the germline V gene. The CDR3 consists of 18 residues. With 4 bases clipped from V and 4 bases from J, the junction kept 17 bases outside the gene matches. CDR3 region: CASSRARILAKWADTQYF. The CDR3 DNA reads TGTGCCAGCTCACGCGCACGAATACTAGCGAAATGGGCAGATACGCAGTATTTT.